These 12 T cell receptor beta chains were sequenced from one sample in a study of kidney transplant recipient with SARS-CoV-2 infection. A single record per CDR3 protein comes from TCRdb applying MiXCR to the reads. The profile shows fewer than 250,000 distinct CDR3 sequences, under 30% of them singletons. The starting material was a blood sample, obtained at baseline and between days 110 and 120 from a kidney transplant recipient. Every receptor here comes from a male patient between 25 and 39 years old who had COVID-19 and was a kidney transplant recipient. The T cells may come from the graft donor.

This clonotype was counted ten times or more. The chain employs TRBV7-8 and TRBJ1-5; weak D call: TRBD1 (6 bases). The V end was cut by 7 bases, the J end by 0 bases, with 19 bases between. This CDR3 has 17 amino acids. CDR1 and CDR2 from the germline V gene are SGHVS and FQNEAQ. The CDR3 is CASTEDRAKHSNQPQHF. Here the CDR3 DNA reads TGTGCCAGCACCGAGGACAGAGCCAAACATAGCAATCAGCCCCAGCATTTT. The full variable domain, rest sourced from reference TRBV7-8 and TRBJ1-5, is GAGVSQSPRYKVAKRGQDVALRCDPISGHVSLFWYQQALGQGPEFLTYFQNEAQLDKSGLPSDRFFAERPEGSVSTLKIQRTQQEDSAVYLCASTEDRAKHSNQPQHFGDGTRLSIL.

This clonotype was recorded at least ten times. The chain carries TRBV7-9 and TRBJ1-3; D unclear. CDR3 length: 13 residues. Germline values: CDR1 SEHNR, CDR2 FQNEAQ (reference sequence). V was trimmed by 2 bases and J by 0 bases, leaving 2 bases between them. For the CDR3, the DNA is TGTGCCAGCAGCTTAACCTCTGGAAACACCATATATTTT. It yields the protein CASSLTSGNTIYF.

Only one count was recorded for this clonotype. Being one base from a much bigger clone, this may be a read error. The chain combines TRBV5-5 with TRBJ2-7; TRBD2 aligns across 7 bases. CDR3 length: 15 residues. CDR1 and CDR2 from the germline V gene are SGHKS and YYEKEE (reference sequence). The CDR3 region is CTSSLAAGETYEQYF. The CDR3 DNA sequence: TGTACCAGCAGCTTGGCTGCGGGAGAAACCTACGAGCAGTACTTC.

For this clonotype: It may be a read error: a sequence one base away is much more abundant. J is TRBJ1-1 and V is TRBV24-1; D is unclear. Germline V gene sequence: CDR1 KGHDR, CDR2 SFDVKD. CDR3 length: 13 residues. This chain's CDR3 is CAASRGANTEAFF. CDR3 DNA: TGTGCCGCCAGTCGCGGAGCGAACACTGAAGCTTTCTTT.

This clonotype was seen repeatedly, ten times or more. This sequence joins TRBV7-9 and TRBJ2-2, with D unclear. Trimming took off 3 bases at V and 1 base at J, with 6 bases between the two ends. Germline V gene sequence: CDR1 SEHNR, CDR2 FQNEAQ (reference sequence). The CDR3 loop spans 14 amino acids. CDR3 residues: CASSLHLNTGELFF. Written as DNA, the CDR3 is TGTGCCAGCAGCTTGCACCTGAACACCGGGGAGCTGTTTTTT.

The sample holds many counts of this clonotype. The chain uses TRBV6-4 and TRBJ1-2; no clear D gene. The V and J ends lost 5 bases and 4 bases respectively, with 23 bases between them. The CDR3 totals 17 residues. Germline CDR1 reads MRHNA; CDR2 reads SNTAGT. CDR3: CASSLANSHGKTYGYTF. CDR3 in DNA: TGTGCCAGCAGTCTCGCGAACTCACACGGAAAGACCTATGGCTACACCTTC.

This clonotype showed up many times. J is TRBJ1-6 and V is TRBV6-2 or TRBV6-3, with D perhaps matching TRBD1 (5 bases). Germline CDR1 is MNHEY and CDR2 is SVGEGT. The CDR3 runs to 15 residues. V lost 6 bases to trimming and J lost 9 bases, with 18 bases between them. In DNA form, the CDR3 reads TGTGCCAGCAGACCTTGGGACGACAGACGTTCACCCCTCCACTTT. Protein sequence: CASRPWDDRRSPLHF.

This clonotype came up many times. CDR3 in amino acids: CAIRGREEQYF. In DNA, the CDR3 is TGTGCCATCCGTGGGCGGGAGGAGCAGTACTTC. This chain connects TRBV10-3 to TRBJ2-7; 7 bases map to TRBD2. J lost 7 bases, V lost 8 bases, and 5 bases had no gene match. Germline lookup yields CDR1 ENHRY and CDR2 SYGVKD. CDR3 length: 11 amino acids.

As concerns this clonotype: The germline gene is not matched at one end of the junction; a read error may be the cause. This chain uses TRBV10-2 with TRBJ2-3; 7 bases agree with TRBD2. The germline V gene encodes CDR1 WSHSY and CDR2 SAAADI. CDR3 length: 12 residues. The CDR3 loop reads CASTRLAGEQNF. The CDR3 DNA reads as TGCGCCAGCACCCGACTAGCCGGGGAGCAAAATTTT.

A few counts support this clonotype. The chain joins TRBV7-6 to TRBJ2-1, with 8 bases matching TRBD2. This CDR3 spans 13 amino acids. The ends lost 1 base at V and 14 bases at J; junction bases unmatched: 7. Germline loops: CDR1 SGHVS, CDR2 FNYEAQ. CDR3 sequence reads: CASSLGGSGDKFF. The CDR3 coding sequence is TGTGCCAGCAGCTTAGGAGGTAGCGGGGACAAGTTCTTC.

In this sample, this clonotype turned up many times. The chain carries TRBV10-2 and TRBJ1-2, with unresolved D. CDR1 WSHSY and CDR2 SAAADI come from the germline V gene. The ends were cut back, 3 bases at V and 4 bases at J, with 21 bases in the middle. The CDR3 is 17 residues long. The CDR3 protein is CASSEFNTSRKTYGYTF. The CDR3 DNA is TGCGCCAGCAGTGAATTTAACACTTCTAGAAAGACCTATGGCTACACCTTC.

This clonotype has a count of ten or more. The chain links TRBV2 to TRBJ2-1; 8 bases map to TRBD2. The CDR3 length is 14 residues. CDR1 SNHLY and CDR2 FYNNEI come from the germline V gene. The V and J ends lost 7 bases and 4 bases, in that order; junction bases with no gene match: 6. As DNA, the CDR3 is TGTGCCAGCACCGGACTAGCCCGATACAATGAGCAGTTCTTC. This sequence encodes CASTGLARYNEQFF.